This T cell receptor beta chain was profiled in a study of Graves' ophthalmopathy and Graves' hyperthyroidism. The study's findings and limits: Blood also held most thyroid clonotypes expanded above 0.001 frequency.

A roughly 10 ml volume of fresh peripheral blood provided the PBMCs. V was shortened by 0 bases and J by 7 bases, with 16 bases between the two germline ends. CDR1 is DFQATT and CDR2 is SNEGSKA in the germline V gene (reference sequence). CDR3 size: 15 residues. The TCR beta CDR3 regions underwent amplification from RNA transcripts. The library came from an HTBI-primed first-round RT-PCR and a second-round multiplex PCR. TCRdb re-called the multiplex PCR reads with MiXCR, one entry per CDR3 protein. The table includes 400,000 to 500,000 distinct CDR3 sequences, over 20% detected once. This clonotype was observed at least ten times. Its antigen is still unknown.

Input material: peripheral blood. The chain recombines TRBV20-1 with TRBJ1-5, with D possibly TRBD1 on 5 matching bases. The origin of this receptor is a woman aged 18-29 years with stable Graves' hyperthyroidism. The CDR3 is CSARDRTGGGQPQHF. The CDR3 DNA follows: TGCAGTGCTAGAGATCGAACAGGAGGTGGGCAGCCCCAGCATTTT.